Ten or more counts support the clone carrying this T cell receptor (beta chain). Antigen unknown. Researchers amplified the TCR beta CDR3 regions from RNA transcripts. The TCR CDR3 was amplified in a first-round RT-PCR using the HTBI primer set. TCRdb independently ran MiXCR on the multiplex PCR reads; one entry per CDR3 protein. Among 500,000 to 650,000 distinct CDR3 sequences listed, about 20% were seen once. The sample originates from a study of T cells in Graves' hyperthyroidism and ophthalmopathy. Study-level findings and limits: Ophthalmopathy stood apart from stable hyperthyroidism in a 13 V-J model. Within blood appeared most thyroid clonotypes that had expanded above 0.001.

CDR1 is SGHTA and CDR2 is FQGNSA in the germline V gene. This CDR3 is built from 15 residues. V was trimmed by 5 bases and J by 4 bases, leaving 15 bases between them. Exclusion criteria comprised uncontrolled infection, other autoimmune disease, pregnancy or lactation. The authors obtained PBMCs from around 11 ml of fresh peripheral blood. This receptor was identified in a man aged 35-49 years with Graves' ophthalmopathy. The sequenced sample consisted of blood. V is TRBV7-2 and J is TRBJ2-1; maybe TRBD2 (6 bases). Here the CDR3 reads CASSRDSVQYNEQFF. CDR3 in DNA: TGTGCCAGCAGCCGGGACTCCGTTCAATACAATGAGCAGTTCTTC.